The 23 T cell receptor beta chains below come from one sample, sequenced in a study of Graves' ophthalmopathy and Graves' hyperthyroidism. Amplification of TCR beta CDR3 regions used RNA transcripts. The library came from an HTBI-primed first-round RT-PCR and a second-round multiplex PCR. TCRdb used MiXCR to reprocess the multiplex PCR reads, holding one entry per CDR3 protein. The data show about 700,000 distinct CDR3 sequences, about two fifths seen once. The sample comprised peripheral blood. The origin of the receptors is an adult man with Graves' ophthalmopathy.

The chain employs TRBV7-1 and TRBJ1-2, with D perhaps matching TRBD1 (6 bases). TRBV7-1 is given ORF status, its function remaining uncertain. With 8 bases removed from V and 4 bases from J, the gap between germline ends came to 11 bases. This CDR3 is 12 amino acids long. This CDR3 reads CASFTGRYGYTF. In DNA form, the CDR3 reads TGTGCCAGCTTCACAGGGCGCTATGGCTACACCTTC.

This clonotype showed up just a few times. This chain joins TRBV7-3 and TRBJ2-2; TRBD1 is a possible D gene (6 bases). CDR1 and CDR2 from the germline V gene are SGHTA and FQGTGA. The CDR3 is 17 amino acids. V lost 5 bases and J lost 0, with 16 bases in between. The CDR3 DNA reads as TGTGCCAGCAGCCAAGATTTGGACAGCGCGAACACCGGGGAGCTGTTTTTT. Its translation is CASSQDLDSANTGELFF.

The V gene is TRBV19, the J gene TRBJ1-3; perhaps TRBD1 as D (5 bases). The CDR3 spans 13 residues. Germline V gene sequence: CDR1 LNHDA, CDR2 SQIVND (reference sequence). V lost 10 bases, J lost 0 bases, and 10 bases lay in between. The CDR3 DNA reads TGTGCCACCCATACAGGCTCTGGAAACACCATATATTTT. This gives the protein CATHTGSGNTIYF.

This clonotype was detected a few times. Its ends do not fully match the called genes, so a read error is possible. V gene TRBV5-1 combines with J gene TRBJ2-7; maybe TRBD1 (5 bases). Germline CDR1 SGHRS, CDR2 YFSETQ. This CDR3 has 13 residues. The CDR3 DNA reads TGTGCCAGCAGCTCCACAGGAGCCTACGAGCAGTACTTC. Encoded protein: CASSSTGAYEQYF. The whole variable domain, filled in from reference TRBV5-1 and TRBJ2-7, reads KAGVTQTPRYLIKTRGQQVTLSCSPISGHRSVSWYQQTPGQGLQFLFEYFSETQRNKGNFPGRFSGRQFSNSRSEMNVSTLELGDSALYLCASSSTGAYEQYFGPGTRLTVT.

This clonotype has more than one count but fewer than ten. The chain combines TRBV10-3 with TRBJ1-4; 7 nucleotides match TRBD1. The CDR3 extends over 14 amino acids. Germline V gene lookup returns CDR1 ENHRY and CDR2 SYGVKD. Trimming took 0 bases from V and 8 from J; bases not matched to a gene: 3. The CDR3 DNA follows: TGTGCCATCAGTGAGTCAACAGGGGTCGAAAAACTGTTTTTT. Protein sequence: CAISESTGVEKLFF.

This clonotype appeared once. A much bigger clone sits one base away, suggesting this may be a read error. J is TRBJ2-7 and V is TRBV7-9; 10 nucleotides line up with TRBD1. Looked up from germline, CDR1 is SEHNR and CDR2 is FQNEAQ (reference sequence). The CDR3 consists of 14 residues. The ends lost 5 bases at V and 5 bases at J; junction bases unmatched: 6. The CDR3 sequence is CASSIDRGLDEQYF. DNA for the CDR3: TGTGCCAGCAGCATAGACAGGGGGCTCGACGAGCAGTACTTC.

Turning to this clonotype: The limits of the CDR3 on the DNA are not certain, so only TCRdb's listed CDR3 is given. The chain couples TRBV25-1 to TRBJ2-5; the table's D call, TRBD2, has no DNA check behind it. Germline V gene lookup returns CDR1 MGHDK and CDR2 SYGVNS. The CDR3 extends over 15 residues, inclusive of both ends. Here the CDR3 reads CACSASGRYQETQYF.

Only a few counts were recorded for this clonotype. V gene TRBV6-1 combines with J gene TRBJ2-7; TRBD1 might be the D (6 bases). V gave up 3 bases and J gave up 2 bases, with 14 bases separating them. The CDR3 sequence is 15 residues long. The germline V gene encodes CDR1 MNHNS and CDR2 SASEGT. DNA of the CDR3: TGTGCCAGCAGTGACGACAGGTCAGCCCCCTACGAGCAGTACTTC. The encoded protein is CASSDDRSAPYEQYF.

Notes on this clonotype: A much larger clone differs from this one at a single base, so this may be a read error. The gene calls are TRBV19 and TRBJ1-1; the D is unclear. V lost 0 bases and J lost 0, with 5 bases in between. The CDR3 length is 14 residues. The germline CDR1 and CDR2 sequences are LNHDA and SQIVND (reference sequence). The CDR3 is CASSIDTMNTEAFF. CDR3 nucleotide sequence: TGTGCCAGTAGTATAGACACTATGAACACTGAAGCTTTCTTT.

This clonotype has more than one count but fewer than ten. This chain joins TRBV10-3 and TRBJ2-2; 9 positions match TRBD1. Germline V lookup: CDR1 ENHRY, CDR2 SYGVKD. V gave up 7 bases and J gave up 2 bases; unmatched junction bases: 17. The CDR3 covers 19 residues. Here the CDR3 DNA reads TGTGCCATCACCCCGGGACAGGGAGCAGCGGGATTCAACACCGGGGAGCTGTTTTTT. Translation gives CAITPGQGAAGFNTGELFF.

The chain recombines TRBV7-2 with TRBJ1-2; the D is unclear. CDR1 and CDR2 from the germline V gene are SGHTA and FQGNSA. V gave up 5 bases and J gave up 6 bases, with 13 bases separating them. The CDR3 has 13 residues. Written as DNA, the CDR3 is TGTGCCAGCAGCACACGACATGGGAATGGCTACACCTTC. Its translation is CASSTRHGNGYTF.

Turning to this clonotype: A junction boundary mismatches the germline segment, possibly from a read error. The rearrangement uses TRBV4-3 and TRBJ1-1; unclear D gene. CDR1 and CDR2 (germline): LGHNA, YSLEER. This CDR3 spans 14 amino acids. The CDR3 nucleotides are TGCGCCAGCAGCCTCACGGTGGGGAACCCTGAAGCTTTCTTT. Protein: CASSLTVGNPEAFF.

This clonotype was counted at least ten times. V usage is TRBV7-8 and J usage is TRBJ2-5; TRBD2 aligns across 10 bases. The CDR3 covers 14 residues. V was clipped by 6 bases and J by 4 bases; unmatched bases: 5. The germline V gene encodes CDR1 SGHVS and CDR2 FQNEAQ. This chain's CDR3 is CASRASGSGETQYF. The DNA of the CDR3 is TGTGCCAGCAGAGCTAGCGGGAGTGGAGAGACCCAGTACTTC.

J is TRBJ1-4 and V is TRBV2; 9 bases fit TRBD1. Per germline, CDR1 SNHLY and CDR2 FYNNEI. The trim removed 8 bases at V and 10 bases at J, leaving 14 bases unmatched. The CDR3 consists of 15 residues. The CDR3 sequence is CASEQDGTGRGKLFF. In DNA, the CDR3 is TGTGCCAGCGAGCAGGACGGGACAGGGCGAGGAAAACTGTTTTTT.

The rearrangement uses TRBV12-3 or TRBV12-4 and TRBJ1-4; D is undetermined. This CDR3 contains 14 residues. V was pared by 6 bases and J by 11 bases, with 19 bases between. CDR3 loop: CASSTQPGIGKLFF. The CDR3 DNA is TGTGCCAGCAGCACTCAGCCAGGAATTGGGAAACTGTTTTTT.

This sequence joins TRBV28 and TRBJ1-2; 9 bases line up with TRBD1. Germline CDR1 reads MDHEN; CDR2 reads SYDVKM. Trimming at V came to 6 bases and at J to 7 bases, leaving 12 bases not matched to a gene. The CDR3 consists of 15 residues. CDR3 nucleotides: TGTGCCAGCAGCGTCCCCGGGACAGGGCTCTCTGGCTACACCTTC. As protein: CASSVPGTGLSGYTF.

The chain employs TRBV12-3 or TRBV12-4 and TRBJ2-2, with D uncertain. This CDR3 comprises 13 residues. Between the trimmed V and J ends, which lost 8 bases and 7 bases, there was a span of 14 bases. The CDR3 region has the DNA TGTGCCAGCTCTCAAGCGTTGGTCGGGGAGCTGTTTTTT. Translating it yields CASSQALVGELFF.

This clonotype showed up many times. The J gene is TRBJ1-4, the V gene TRBV19; tentative D call: TRBD1 (5 bases). CDR1 and CDR2 from the germline V gene are LNHDA and SQIVND (reference sequence). This CDR3 has 16 residues. The V gene lost 6 bases and the J gene lost 3 bases, with 17 bases spanning the gap. Here the CDR3 reads CASSTQPGTANEKLFF. DNA of the CDR3: TGTGCCAGTAGCACCCAACCAGGGACGGCTAATGAAAAACTGTTTTTT.

This clonotype was counted many times. The rearrangement links TRBV15 to TRBJ1-4; TRBD1 might be the D (5 bases). V lost 7 bases to trimming and J lost 4 bases, with 13 bases between them. Germline V gene data show CDR1 as LNHNV and CDR2 as YYDKDF (reference sequence). The length of the CDR3 is 14 residues. DNA for the CDR3: TGTGCCACCAACCTGGGACGGATTAATGAAAAACTGTTTTTT. This translates into CATNLGRINEKLFF.

This clonotype came up many times. The chain carries TRBV10-2 and TRBJ1-4, with 8 bases lining up with TRBD1. This CDR3 is built from 20 residues. Germline V gene sequence: CDR1 WSHSY, CDR2 SAAADI. The V gene end was trimmed by 2 bases and the J gene end by 4 bases; junction bases not matched to a gene: 18. CDR3 nucleotide sequence: TGCGCCAGCAGTGAGCCCCACCGGACAGGGCCCCAATTAAATAATGAAAAACTGTTTTTT. It translates to CASSEPHRTGPQLNNEKLFF.

This clonotype has a count of ten or more. The chain couples TRBV20-1 to TRBJ1-2; D unresolved. V lost 1 base and J 4 bases, leaving 7 bases between the germline ends. CDR3 length: 12 amino acids. The germline CDR1 and CDR2 sequences are DFQATT and SNEGSKA (reference sequence). CDR3 bases: TGCAGTGCTAGAGGCCGGGGCTATGGCTACACCTTC. Translating it yields CSARGRGYGYTF.

This clonotype was picked up many times. V is TRBV2 and J is TRBJ2-7, with TRBD1 matching 7 bases. CDR3 size: 14 residues. The ends lost 4 bases at V and 3 bases at J; junction bases unmatched: 6. Germline CDR1 reads SNHLY; CDR2 reads FYNNEI. The CDR3 loop reads CASSAPGQLYEQYF. The CDR3 coding sequence is TGTGCCAGCAGTGCGCCGGGACAGCTCTACGAGCAGTACTTC. The full variable domain, rest sourced from reference TRBV2 and TRBJ2-7, is EPEVTQTPSHQVTQMGQEVILRCVPISNHLYFYWYRQILGQKVEFLVSFYNNEISEKSEIFDDQFSVERPDGSNFTLKIRSTKLEDSAMYFCASSAPGQLYEQYFGPGTRLTVT.

This clonotype has only a few counts. This chain connects TRBV10-3 to TRBJ1-1; a possible D gene is TRBD1 (5 bases). The V and J ends lost 10 bases and 0 bases respectively, with 21 bases between them. The CDR3 has 16 residues. CDR1 ENHRY and CDR2 SYGVKD come from the germline V gene. CDR3 in amino acids: CASYMVGLGMNTEAFF. CDR3 sequence (DNA): TGTGCCAGCTATATGGTGGGGCTGGGGATGAACACTGAAGCTTTCTTT.